The clone carrying this TCR beta chain was seen ten or more times. RNA transcripts served as the template for amplifying TCR beta CDR3 regions. Using the HTBI primer set, a first-round RT-PCR was run on the TCR CDR3. Using its own MiXCR run on the multiplex PCR reads, TCRdb lists one record per CDR3 protein. Here the sample spans about 270,000 distinct CDR3 sequences, about 20% being singletons. This entry is derived from a study of T cells in Graves' hyperthyroidism and ophthalmopathy. Trimming cost V 5 bases and J 5 bases, with 10 bases left between them. The CDR3 runs 13 residues. Germline assignment: CDR1 SGHTA and CDR2 FQGTGA.

The TCR sequence derives from a man younger than 45 with Graves' ophthalmopathy. V usage is TRBV7-3 and J usage is TRBJ2-1; D is ambiguous. Sequencing input: blood. CDR3: CASSPYLNNEQFF. DNA of the CDR3: TGTGCCAGCAGCCCTTACTTGAACAATGAGCAGTTCTTC.